This entry lists 28 T cell receptor beta chains sequenced from one sample in a study of blood T cell repertoires in COVID-19. The protocol was immunoSEQ multiplex PCR, while the TCRdb copy is restricted to in-frame clones and leaves out a portion. The sample lists under 300,000 clones; 88% were seen once. The sequencing input was peripheral blood. All receptors derive from a woman between 40 and 50 years old who had recovered from COVID-19.

This clone has only a few counts. The chain carries TRBV5-6 and TRBJ1-5; D not certain. Germline CDR1 and CDR2: SGHDT and YYEEEE. The CDR3 consists of 15 residues. The germline V and J ends were trimmed by 4 bases and 4 bases, with 15 bases remaining between them. CDR3 protein: CASSLASRHNQPQHF. The CDR3 DNA is TGTGCCAGCAGCCTGGCCTCCAGGCATAATCAGCCCCAGCATTTT.

The chain couples TRBV15 to TRBJ1-1; D is unclear. V gave up 3 bases and J gave up 0 bases, with 11 bases separating them. Germline CDR1 and CDR2: LNHNV and YYDKDF (reference sequence). This CDR3 is 15 amino acids long. Here the CDR3 reads CATSRGRLLNTEAFF. The CDR3 DNA reads TGTGCCACCAGCAGGGGGAGGCTTTTGAACACTGAAGCTTTCTTT.

The CDR3 here is CASSSYGTYASTDTQYF. CDR3 in DNA: TGTGCCAGCAGCTCCTACGGGACTTACGCTAGCACAGATACGCAGTATTTT. The chain has TRBV7-8 and TRBJ2-3, with D possibly matching TRBD2 (6 bases). Deletions cut 4 bases from V and 0 bases from J, with 17 bases between. The length of the CDR3 is 17 residues. Germline V gene lookup returns CDR1 SGHVS and CDR2 FQNEAQ.

The table lists this clone with a count of one. The chain carries TRBV5-1 and TRBJ2-3; 13 bases map to TRBD2. Trimming cost V 3 bases and J 2 bases; bases outside gene matches: 9. The CDR3 is made up of 18 amino acids. Germline V gene lookup returns CDR1 SGHRS and CDR2 YFSETQ. CDR3 in DNA: TGCGCCAGCAGCTCCGGACTAGCGGGAGTACGGAACACAGATACGCAGTATTTT. Its protein product is CASSSGLAGVRNTDTQYF.

The chain links TRBV7-6 to TRBJ1-5; D remains unclear. The germline V and J ends were trimmed by 1 base and 6 bases, with 16 bases remaining between them. There are 16 residues in the CDR3. CDR1 SGHVS and CDR2 FNYEAQ come from the germline V gene. CDR3 sequence reads: CASSLGVPGLGQPQHF. DNA of the CDR3: TGTGCCAGCAGCTTAGGTGTCCCGGGTTTGGGTCAGCCCCAGCATTTT.

The rearrangement links TRBV7-8 to TRBJ2-5; 12 nucleotides match TRBD1. Per germline, CDR1 SGHVS and CDR2 FQNEAQ. CDR3 size: 16 residues. The V and J ends lost 5 bases and 9 bases, in that order; junction bases with no gene match: 13. DNA for the CDR3: TGTGCCAGCAGCCCGGGGACAGGGGGCCCCGGAGTGGCCCAGTACTTC. Protein product: CASSPGTGGPGVAQYF.

The chain links TRBV6-2 or TRBV6-3 to TRBJ2-7; 9 bases line up with TRBD1. The CDR3 is 15 residues long. V lost 4 bases to trimming and J lost 6 bases; unmatched junction nucleotides: 10. CDR1 and CDR2 (germline): MNHEY, SVGEGT. The CDR3 nucleotides read TGTGCCAGCAGTTCGCTACCACGGGACAGGGCCGAGCAGTACTTC. Translated: CASSSLPRDRAEQYF.

The rearrangement joins TRBV19 to TRBJ2-6; TRBD1 matches 10 bases. From germline, CDR1 is LNHDA and CDR2 SQIVND (reference sequence). V trimming: 4 bases; J trimming: 2 bases; junction bases outside the gene matches: 5. This CDR3 has 17 amino acids. CDR3: CASSTGTGATGANVLTF. CDR3 bases: TGTGCCAGTAGTACGGGGACAGGGGCTACTGGGGCCAACGTCCTGACTTTC.

The rearrangement joins TRBV3-1 (or the pseudogene TRBV3-2) to TRBJ2-4, with 10 bases matching TRBD2. Germline CDR1 LGHDT, CDR2 YNNKEL (reference sequence). Trimming removed 4 bases from V and 6 bases from J; junction bases left unmatched: 6. The CDR3 totals 15 residues. The CDR3 loop is CASSPLAGEGNIQYF. CDR3 DNA sequence: TGTGCCAGCAGCCCCCTAGCGGGAGAGGGAAACATTCAGTACTTC.

The chain joins TRBV6-2 or TRBV6-3 to TRBJ1-5; 7 positions agree with TRBD1. V dropped 6 bases and J dropped 7; count of bases not matched to a gene: 12. CDR3 size: 15 residues. Germline CDR1 and CDR2: MNHEY and SVGEGT. The CDR3 DNA sequence: TGTGCCAGCAGCCTGGGGGACAGCCTAGGGCAGCCCCAGCATTTT. This codes for CASSLGDSLGQPQHF.

J is TRBJ1-1 and V is TRBV27, with D possibly TRBD1 on 6 matching bases. CDR1 and CDR2 from the germline V gene are MNHEY and SMNVEV (reference sequence). Trimming took 0 bases from V and 0 from J, leaving 8 bases between them. The CDR3 runs 15 residues. The DNA of the CDR3 is TGTGCCAGCAGTTTATCGGGGGCCGTGAACACTGAAGCTTTCTTT. Translating it yields CASSLSGAVNTEAFF.

V and J are TRBV14 and TRBJ2-5, with D possibly being TRBD1 (6 bases). This CDR3 is 13 amino acids long. Looked up from germline, CDR1 is SGHDN and CDR2 is FVKESK. V was clipped by 4 bases and J by 7 bases, with 13 bases between them. DNA for the CDR3: TGTGCCAGCAGCCCGGGACAAAGGTGGACCCAGTACTTC. Translated, it gives CASSPGQRWTQYF.

This chain uses TRBV6-2 or TRBV6-3 with TRBJ1-3; D is unresolved. Germline CDR1 is MNHEY and CDR2 is SVGEGT. The CDR3 sequence is 16 residues long. Trimming shortened V by 4 bases and J by 4 bases, and 17 bases separated the two germline ends. CDR3 sequence reads: CASSSPGGLMGNTIYF. The CDR3 coding sequence is TGTGCCAGCAGTTCCCCCGGAGGGCTGATGGGAAACACCATATATTTT.

The rearrangement links TRBV29-1 to TRBJ1-2, with D uncertain. Trimming removed 3 bases at V and 1 base at J, with 18 bases between. Germline CDR1 SQVTM, CDR2 ANQGSEA. This CDR3 region has 16 residues. CDR3: CSVDWGAGGDNYGYTF. Here the CDR3 DNA reads TGCAGCGTTGACTGGGGTGCGGGTGGGGATAACTATGGCTACACCTTC.

The chain combines TRBV30 with TRBJ2-1, with 16 bases fitting TRBD2. The CDR3 covers 19 residues. J was trimmed by 9 bases and V by 0 bases; bases with no gene match: 14. The V gene's germline CDR1 is GTSNPN and CDR2 SVGIG (reference sequence). The CDR3 loop is CAWSVYPPGTSGRGGEQFF. The CDR3 DNA reads TGTGCCTGGAGTGTATATCCCCCCGGGACTAGCGGGAGGGGGGGTGAGCAGTTCTTC.

The V gene is TRBV19, the J gene TRBJ2-2, with D maybe TRBD2 (6 bases). V lost 6 bases to trimming and J lost 0 bases, with 14 bases between them. CDR1 is LNHDA and CDR2 is SQIVND in the germline V gene (reference sequence). This CDR3 has 16 amino acids. The CDR3 DNA reads TGTGCCAGTAGCCCGAGGGGCGGGGCGAACACCGGGGAGCTGTTTTTT. Translated: CASSPRGGANTGELFF.

The chain has TRBV6-1 and TRBJ1-5; the match to TRBD1 covers 7 bases. The V and J ends lost 0 bases and 6 bases, in that order; junction bases with no gene match: 11. Germline V gene sequence: CDR1 MNHNS, CDR2 SASEGT. The CDR3 extends over 17 amino acids. CDR3 DNA sequence: TGTGCCAGCAGTGAAGCAATCGGTGAGGGGGCGGGTCAGCCCCAGCATTTT. It translates to CASSEAIGEGAGQPQHF.

In this sample, this clone turned up a few times. The chain is built from TRBV7-2 and TRBJ2-5; D may be TRBD2 (5 bases). The CDR3 spans 16 residues. In germline, CDR1 is SGHTA, CDR2 FQGNSA. V was shortened by 1 base and J by 3 bases, with 15 bases between the two germline ends. CDR3 protein: CASSLGAAGTKETQYF. In DNA, the CDR3 is TGTGCCAGCAGCTTAGGGGCGGCGGGCACAAAAGAGACCCAGTACTTC. Together with reference TRBV7-2 and TRBJ2-5, the CDR3 gives the full variable domain: GAGVSQSPSNKVTEKGKDVELRCDPISGHTALYWYRQSLGQGLEFLIYFQGNSAPDKSGLPSDRFSAERTGGSVSTLTIQRTQQEDSAVYLCASSLGAAGTKETQYFGPGTRLLVL.

As to this clone: Other DNA sequences of this sample code for an identical CDR3. This sequence joins TRBV5-1 and TRBJ2-1, with TRBD2 matching 12 bases. The CDR3 is 16 residues long. The V gene end was trimmed by 0 bases and the J gene end by 4 bases; junction bases not matched to a gene: 2. Germline-derived CDR1 and CDR2 are SGHRS and YFSETQ. Here the CDR3 reads CASSLGGTSGYNEQFF. CDR3 DNA: TGCGCCAGCAGCTTGGGGGGGACTAGCGGGTACAATGAGCAGTTCTTC.

The CDR3 DNA follows: TGTGCCAGCAGCCCCAGGGTTTATGGCAATCAGCCCCAGCATTTT. Translated, it gives CASSPRVYGNQPQHF. The chain uses TRBV3-1 (or the pseudogene TRBV3-2) and TRBJ1-5, with D perhaps matching TRBD1 (5 bases). Trimming removed 4 bases at V and 2 bases at J, with 12 bases between. Germline CDR1 LGHDT, CDR2 YNNKEL (reference sequence). The CDR3 spans 15 residues.

This chain connects TRBV5-6 to TRBJ2-1; D may be TRBD2 (6 bases). Trimming took off 0 bases at V and 8 bases at J, with 12 bases between the two ends. CDR3 length: 14 amino acids. CDR1 is SGHDT and CDR2 is YYEEEE in the germline V gene. DNA of the CDR3: TGTGCCAGCAGCTTGGCCGGGAGTGGCCATGAGCAGTTCTTC. It specifies CASSLAGSGHEQFF.

This chain links TRBV7-9 with TRBJ2-2, with 9 positions matching TRBD2. The V and J ends lost 4 bases and 0 bases, in that order; junction bases with no gene match: 3. This CDR3 has 16 amino acids. Looked up from germline, CDR1 is SEHNR and CDR2 is FQNEAQ (reference sequence). In DNA form, the CDR3 reads TGTGCCAGCAGCTCCTTAGCGGGAGCGAACACCGGGGAGCTGTTTTTT. This codes for CASSSLAGANTGELFF.

The genes are TRBV18 and TRBJ2-1, with no clear D. The CDR3 runs 11 residues. CDR1 is KGHSH and CDR2 is LQKENI in the germline V gene. Between the trimmed V and J ends, which lost 4 bases and 4 bases, there was a span of 2 bases. CDR3 in amino acids: CASSLYNEQFF. The CDR3 DNA reads as TGTGCCAGCTCACTATACAATGAGCAGTTCTTC.

The gene calls are TRBV5-6 and TRBJ2-3; no clear D. V was cut by 0 bases and J by 0 bases, with 5 bases left in between. The CDR3 runs 14 residues. Germline V gene sequence: CDR1 SGHDT, CDR2 YYEEEE. CDR3 sequence reads: CASSLGLSTDTQYF. DNA for the CDR3: TGTGCCAGCAGCTTGGGGCTTAGCACAGATACGCAGTATTTT.

This chain links TRBV30 with TRBJ1-6; 7 nucleotides match TRBD1. The CDR3 is made up of 14 amino acids. Germline loops: CDR1 GTSNPN, CDR2 SVGIG (reference sequence). The J segment lost 6 bases and the V segment lost 7 bases, leaving 9 bases of the junction unmatched. The CDR3 DNA is TGTGCCTCCACAGGGACAGTCCCTAATTCACCCCTCCACTTT. Its translation is CASTGTVPNSPLHF.

This sequence joins TRBV27 and TRBJ1-1; D gene ambiguous. V was cut by 4 bases and J by 5 bases, with 14 bases left in between. Germline V gives CDR1 MNHEY, CDR2 SMNVEV (reference sequence). The CDR3 is made up of 14 amino acids. This CDR3 is CASSSPTRGTEAFF. CDR3 bases: TGTGCCAGCAGTTCCCCGACCCGGGGAACTGAAGCTTTCTTT.

The rearrangement joins TRBV24-1 to TRBJ2-2, with D perhaps TRBD1 (5 bases). The CDR3 is 14 amino acids. Germline V gives CDR1 KGHDR, CDR2 SFDVKD. V was shortened by 7 bases and J by 4 bases, with 12 bases between the two germline ends. The CDR3 here is CATRGGRGTGELFF. DNA for the CDR3: TGTGCCACCAGGGGTGGAAGGGGCACCGGGGAGCTGTTTTTT.

The V call is TRBV29-1, the J call TRBJ1-2, with 12 bases identical to TRBD1. The V gene's germline CDR1 is SQVTM and CDR2 ANQGSEA. This CDR3 comprises 13 residues. Germline trimming cut 8 bases from V and 4 bases from J; bases unmatched to any gene: 5. The CDR3 DNA is TGCAGCTCGGGACAGGGGGCTGGCTATGGCTACACCTTC. Translated: CSSGQGAGYGYTF.